Sequencing of this T cell receptor beta chain was carried out in a study of T cell repertoires in cytomegalovirus infection. TCRdb re-called the reads through MiXCR, storing one row per CDR3 protein. The top ten hold over 12% of the sample, which has fewer than 1,000,000 distinct CDR3 sequences, around a third seen once. Details on this clonotype: Its matching antigen is unknown.

V dropped 4 bases and J dropped 4 bases, with 17 bases sitting between them. The V gene's germline CDR1 is SGHDT and CDR2 YYEEEE. The CDR3 extends over 15 amino acids. The source is a human donor in good health (CMV status not recorded). Some clones in this sample may be carry-over from other donors' samples. The chain is built from TRBV5-6 and TRBJ1-1, with a possible D match to TRBD1 (6 bases). Source: cultured CD8+ T cells from PBMCs, taken from culture after CMV antigen stimulation. The DNA for the CDR3 is TGTGCCAGCAGCACTAACAGGGATAGAGCCACTGAAGCTTTCTTT. Its protein is CASSTNRDRATEAFF.